This entry is about one TCR beta chain. This sample is drawn from a study of blood T cell repertoires in COVID-19. Study details: Some COVID-19 samples were acute and others convalescent; all came from the United States, Italy and Spain.

Germline CDR1 reads GTSNPN; CDR2 reads SVGIG (reference sequence). V was cut by 5 bases and J by 3 bases, with 25 bases left in between. There are 17 residues in the CDR3. Authors' methods: For nucleated cells, counts were estimated from reference gene primer amplification. Generated by immunoSEQ multiplex PCR, the TCRdb table keeps only in-frame clones and is missing some. The V and J calls and the clone size are those of that table, but D and trimming were determined from the DNA. The table shows over 200,000 clones, with about 68% occurring only once. This clonotype originated in a woman aged 80 or over with acute or convalescent COVID-19. The sequencing input was peripheral blood. This rearrangement joins TRBV30 to TRBJ1-1; D perhaps matches TRBD1 (6 bases). CDR3 in amino acids: CAWGTNGPAWAYTEAFF. The DNA of the CDR3 is TGTGCCTGGGGGACAAATGGGCCCGCCTGGGCATACACTGAAGCTTTCTTT.